This T cell receptor beta chain was observed in a study of blood T cell repertoires in COVID-19. Turning to the study itself: The origin of the acute and convalescent COVID-19 samples was the United States, Italy and Spain. T cells, B-cell-depleted T cells, or PBMCs supplied cDNA or gDNA.

This CDR3 has 17 residues. Germline trimming cut 5 bases from V and 6 bases from J; bases unmatched to any gene: 11. Germline CDR1 MDHEN, CDR2 SYDVKM. Assay: immunoSEQ multiplex PCR; the TCRdb copy retains only in-frame clones and omits some. In the table there are a few hundred thousand clones, approximately 84% of which are singletons. Sequencing was performed on peripheral blood. The V gene is TRBV28, the J gene TRBJ2-4; 12 nucleotides match TRBD2. This clonotype was obtained from a woman aged 30 to 39 who had recovered from COVID-19. The CDR3 sequence is CASSPGLAGSLGNIQYF. The DNA of the CDR3 is TGTGCCAGCAGTCCCGGACTAGCGGGGAGTCTGGGAAACATTCAGTACTTC.